This section outlines one T cell receptor (beta chain) sequence together with its context. Its specificity is not known. The data were obtained in a study of cytomegalovirus exposure and HLA in healthy donors. V gave up 4 bases and J gave up 2 bases; unmatched junction bases: 5. Germline CDR1 and CDR2: SGHAT and FQNNGV. The CDR3 is made up of 15 amino acids. Overall study results and limits: Later analysis associated a missense DCLRE1C variant with TCR beta V- and J-gene trimming.

It was with 60 Vbeta and 13 Jbeta primers that the PCR ran. Generated by immunoSEQ multiplex PCR, the TCRdb table keeps only in-frame clones and is missing some. The sample has some 190,000 clones, 85% seen once. This TCR was recovered from a boy younger than 10 in good health and CMV-seronegative. The rearrangement links TRBV11-2 to TRBJ2-1; 7 bases match TRBD2. Material for sequencing was PBMCs. CDR3 residues: CASSSAAGTYNEQFF. The CDR3 region has the DNA TGTGCCAGCAGCTCTGCAGCGGGGACCTACAATGAGCAGTTCTTC.